This T cell receptor beta chain stems from a study of cytomegalovirus exposure and HLA in healthy donors (dated by TCRdb to about 2017). Regarding the research as a whole: An earlier analysis of roughly 610 of the donors reported approximately 300 Gb of sequence data and 117 million unique TCR beta sequences obtained from about 200 million T cells. An early release covering over 500 HLA-typed donors comprised approximately 290 gigabases of sequencing data and roughly 86 million unique TCR sequences. The genetic ancestry cluster associated with self-reported Caucasian donors included about 84% of the roughly 400 genotyped donors. The study aimed to test whether cataloging public T cell receptors could reveal signatures of past pathogen exposure. The study used immunosequencing to profile the T cell repertoires of 600 to 850 subjects and linked those repertoires to cytomegalovirus serostatus. In addition to the first cohort of roughly 670 subjects, a separate validation cohort of 120 different subjects was used. High-throughput TCR immunosequencing, statistical association of individual TCRs with disease status, and machine learning were combined to predict cytomegalovirus infection status. In a later analysis, previously published TCR beta repertoires from roughly 710 donors were re-analyzed and high-resolution HLA genotyping was added so that TCR occurrence patterns could be studied. The later analysis used no new phenotypic data to find candidate immune exposures, relying instead on TCR beta sequences and their occurrence across donors. To decide whether each TCR beta V gene segment behaved as functional or pseudogenic, an earlier analysis of approximately 590 of the donors relied on high-throughput TCR beta sequencing. Donor age, sex, ethnicity and CMV serostatus were compiled alongside the repertoire data. A later genetic analysis used genome-wide SNP genotypes for about three fifths of the 666 donors, treating that subset as a discovery cohort. Every repertoire in the discovery cohort had been generated on one and the same sequencing platform. Class I and class II HLA loci were covered by the typing at four-digit resolution. Typing coverage differed by locus: A, B, C, DRB1 and DQB1 were typed in roughly 620-630 donors, DQA1 in approximately 520, DPA1 in 600 to 610, and DPB1 in 400 to 480. Roughly 5 DR-DQ haplotypes were handled as single units for association and clustering, since linkage in the cohort was strong. Among 300 to 500 genotyped donors of the cohort, an average of approximately 240,000 unique TCR beta nucleotide sequences was sequenced per donor, of which about 18% were non-productive. General conclusions and limits of the study: In a later genetic analysis, fewer N-insertions in productive TCRs were reported among donors in an Asian-associated ancestry cluster than the roughly 700-donor mean. The presence/absence analyses assumed that sequencing depth was roughly uniform across donors, and that assumption may not be true. The sequencing pipeline was judged likely to have produced a cluster of highly shared sequence variants as a technical artifact. Because the 87-base-pair reads could not distinguish some IMGT-functional V segments, including TRBV6-2 and TRBV6-3, those segments were excluded. V-gene and J-gene trimming of TCR beta chains was associated with a missense DCLRE1C variant in a later genetic analysis, and the association was replicated in an independent cohort. It was suggested by the authors that the approach could potentially be generalized to other disease states and immunological phenotypes. Because some donors lacked HLA typing at each locus, the association tests relied only on the typed subset. In a later analysis, TCR association rates were found to vary across HLA loci, with the most associated TCRs seen for DRB1 alleles and the fewest for HLA-C alleles. In a later analysis, HLA-associated TCR beta chains were found to be more clonally expanded and to have lower generation probabilities than equally common non-associated chains. Because counts were too low, 15 to 20 rarely observed V segments, including chromosome 9 orphons, were excluded from the earlier analysis of around 590 of the donors. The only immune exposure information available for the cohort was CMV serostatus. Assigning TCR associations to individual alleles was difficult when HLA alleles, especially DR and DQ, strongly co-occurred. Linkage disequilibrium might explain the correlated functional status among segregating V segments, but an unknown experimental factor could not be ruled out. In a later analysis, most CMV-associated TCR beta chains were found to appear HLA-restricted, with HLA associations seemingly driven largely by CMV exposure. The study listed 150 to 200 TCR beta chains as associated with cytomegalovirus. According to a later analysis, parvovirus B19, influenza, CMV and Epstein-Barr virus appeared linked to several top co-occurrence clusters. A further reported finding was that TCR beta sequences accurately predicted the HLA-A and HLA-B alleles for most subjects in the first cohort. In an earlier analysis of approximately 590 of the donors, most TCR beta V segments appeared in productive rearrangements about 87% or about 30% of the time, broadly matching IMGT annotations. In vitro tests confirmed that a few of the cytomegalovirus-associated TCR beta chains recognize cytomegalovirus antigens. In both the original and validation cohorts, the classifier was reported to diagnose cytomegalovirus status with high specificity and sensitivity. Specific HLA alleles were associated with more than 15,000 TCR beta sequences at a false discovery rate of 0.05 in a later analysis. In this cohort, only TCR beta chains were sequenced, and detectable features were limited by the absence of alpha or paired-chain data. Most TCR sequences were observed very rarely across donors, whereas some public TCRs were present in many individuals.

Of note for this clone: The antigen it recognizes is unknown. Per-nucleotide qualities are absent, and no much larger clonotype sits a single base away.

The cohort comprised some 730 healthy bone marrow donors. At the time of sampling, all cohort members were nominally healthy, though unrecorded immune exposures were likely present. The donor tested CMV seronegative and was one of the 352 seronegative cohort members. Each donor provided a peripheral blood sample, and peripheral blood mononuclear cells were used for TCR beta sequencing. Genomic DNA was extracted from the blood cell samples with the Qiagen DNeasy Blood Extraction Kit. Libraries were made using the immunoSEQ multiplex PCR assay. For the multiplex PCR, a mixture combining 60 forward primers for TCR Vbeta segments and 13 reverse primers for TCR Jbeta segments was used. Amplification of the CDR3 region of rearranged TCR beta genes was performed with a multiplex PCR assay on genomic DNA. The Illumina HiSeq System was used to sequence the amplified TCR beta libraries as 87-base-pair reads. The study's own analysis went as follows. Across the 700 or so repertoires, a later analysis counted approximately 75 million unique TCR beta chains, around 11 million of which were shared by at least two donors. Raw reads were error-corrected and collapsed into unique sequences with a nearest-neighbor algorithm that merged closely related sequences to remove PCR and sequencing errors. Alignment of CDR3 sequences to IMGT reference sequences was used to assign V, D and J gene segments. For a sequence to be retained, a match of at least six nucleotides to both a V gene segment and a J gene segment was required. A rearrangement counted as productive if the CDR3 had no stop codons and remained in frame with V and J, and every other rearrangement counted as non-productive. Following IMGT convention, CDR3 was defined as the stretch from the second conserved V-encoded cysteine to the conserved J-encoded phenylalanine. The earlier analysis of about 500 of the donors excluded sequences that lacked an unambiguous match to a single V gene segment. An earlier analysis of about 600 of the donors called V segments functional above 56.7% productive rearrangements and segregating when the between-donor standard deviation exceeded 5%. A statistical classification framework was built for diagnosing cytomegalovirus status from the catalog of TCR beta chain sequences. In a later analysis, V and J genes were assigned by comparing TCR nucleotide sequences against IMGT/GENE-DB human TR gene sequences. The TCRdist pipeline was used in a later analysis to assign CDR3 sequences and most-parsimonious VDJ recombination scenarios. A later analysis defined each TCR beta chain by its CDR3 amino acid sequence plus V-gene family, and excluded reads lacking a unique V-gene family. A later analysis removed 500 to 650 highly shared, low-generation-probability nucleotide sequences to deal with suspected cross-contamination and a sequencing artifact. For each public chain, a later analysis derived a clonal expansion index from normalized ranks of inferred template counts within each repertoire. A later analysis computed generation probabilities with a VDJ recombination model fitted to out-of-frame rearrangements, and checked the results against IGoR. In a later analysis, TCR-TCR, TCR-HLA and TCR-CMV co-occurrence was scored with hypergeometric tests, and a repertoire-size bias correction was applied to TCR pairs. A later analysis estimated false discovery rates by permuting HLA or CMV assignments 20 times. In a later analysis, co-occurring TCRs were grouped using DBSCAN, with TCRdist sequence similarity added in when clustering inside HLA-allele-positive subsets. Repertoires with fewer than 30,000 or more than 120,000 public chains, plus five repertoires with anomalous nucleotide sharing, were excluded from co-occurrence clustering. Drawn from immuneACCESS, this table holds only the in-frame rearrangements with V and J called that TCRdb kept. Clones are partly lost; checked studies trace under half to an unresolved V gene and leave the rest unexplained. That table is the source of V, J and clone size, and D and trimming were worked out from the DNA. Here the sample has approximately 160,000 clones; roughly four fifths occur a single time. Approximately 1% of the sample is taken by the ten largest.

The CDR3 runs 16 residues from the cysteine to the phenylalanine. The entry retains the CDR3 DNA only, 48 bases that are in frame from base 1. Based on the germline V gene, the CDR1 and CDR2 sequences are ENHRY and SYGVKD. V and J lose 5 bases and 4 bases, and a span of 18 bases separates them. Sequencing was performed on PBMCs. The rearranged segments are TRBV10-3 and TRBJ2-1, and perhaps TRBD2 as D gene, on 6 matching bases. This receptor was identified in a woman aged 35 to 49 in good health and CMV-seronegative. In nucleotide form, the sequence is TGTGCCATCAGTACGAGCGGAGGGGAGCGTTACAATGAGCAGTTCTTC. This sequence encodes CAISTSGGERYNEQFF.